A selection of T cell receptor beta chains follows, all from one sample in a study of blood T cell repertoires in COVID-19. Generated by immunoSEQ multiplex PCR, the TCRdb table keeps only in-frame clones and is missing some. The table includes over 50,000 clones, roughly 72% detected once. Sequences were obtained from peripheral blood. The origin of the receptors is a woman in her 70s with COVID-19, enrolled during active disease. Each CDR3 is given with its conserved first and last residue. Fields, in order: V gene, J gene, clone size, D gene, CDR3 protein, CDR3 DNA. A D gene is named only where the DNA matches it firmly. The size field is filled for only some rows; it gives once, few, many or a size class.

TRBV11-2	TRBJ2-3	NA	TRBD2	CASSLGGGRETDTQYF	TGTGCCAGCAGCTTAGGCGGCGGGAGGGAGACAGATACGCAGTATTTT
TRBV10-1	TRBJ2-2	NA	TRBD2	CARTFDGRGTPHAGELFF	TGCGCCAGGACCTTCGACGGGAGGGGGACTCCCCATGCCGGGGAGCTGTTTTTT
TRBV11-3	TRBJ2-5	NA	TRBD2	CASSSRGSTSAGQETQYF	TGTGCCAGCAGCTCTAGAGGGTCGACTAGCGCCGGCCAAGAGACCCAGTACTTC
TRBV9	TRBJ2-5	NA	TRBD2	CASSVALAGPGGQETQYF	TGTGCCAGCAGCGTAGCCCTAGCGGGACCCGGGGGCCAAGAGACCCAGTACTTC
TRBV6-5	TRBJ2-7	few	TRBD1	CASSFNRGVEQYF	TGTGCCAGCAGTTTTAACAGGGGAGTCGAGCAGTACTTC
TRBV5-4	TRBJ1-2	once	NA	CASYSPNRLHGYTF	TGTGCCAGCTACTCCCCAAACAGGCTTCATGGCTACACCTTC
TRBV27	TRBJ1-1	once	NA	CASSGGGYTEAFF	TGTGCCAGCTCGGGGGGTGGCTACACTGAAGCTTTCTTT
TRBV3-1/TRBV3-2	TRBJ2-3	NA	NA	CASSQVWARTDTQYF	TGTGCCAGCAGCCAAGTATGGGCACGCACAGATACGCAGTATTTT
TRBV27	TRBJ1-1	many	NA	CASSLGTRAEAFF	TGTGCCAGCAGCCTAGGGACTAGAGCTGAAGCTTTCTTT
TRBV4-1	TRBJ1-1	NA	TRBD1	CASSPTAGGDMGTEAFF	TGCGCCAGCAGCCCAACGGCAGGGGGCGACATGGGCACTGAAGCTTTCTTT
TRBV3-1/TRBV3-2	TRBJ2-3	NA	TRBD2	CASSQGLAGGPGDTQYF	TGTGCCAGCAGCCAGGGACTAGCGGGGGGGCCAGGAGATACGCAGTATTTT
TRBV5-6	TRBJ1-1	NA	NA	CASSLAAYDDSGSTEAFF	TGTGCCAGCAGCTTAGCGGCTTATGACGACAGCGGGTCCACTGAAGCTTTCTTT
TRBV7-2	TRBJ1-2	NA	TRBD1	CASSSGTGESGYTF	TGTGCCAGCAGCTCCGGGACAGGGGAAAGTGGCTACACCTTC
TRBV15	TRBJ2-2	NA	NA	CATSRDRAGSTGELFF	TGTGCCACCAGCAGAGATCGGGCGGGTAGCACCGGGGAGCTGTTTTTT
TRBV7-6	TRBJ2-5	NA	NA	CASSLASDYKETQYF	TGTGCCAGCAGCTTAGCCTCGGACTATAAAGAGACCCAGTACTTC
TRBV7-9	TRBJ2-5	few	TRBD1	CASSLALQGQETQYF	TGTGCCAGCAGCTTAGCTCTACAGGGGCAAGAGACCCAGTACTTC
TRBV6-2/TRBV6-3	TRBJ1-1	NA	NA	CASSPQGKNTEAFF	TGTGCCAGCAGCCCACAGGGAAAAAACACTGAAGCTTTCTTT
TRBV6-5	TRBJ2-3	NA	TRBD2	CASTSGGAGTDTQYF	TGTGCCAGCACTAGCGGGGGGGCCGGGACAGATACGCAGTATTTT
TRBV4-2	TRBJ1-4	NA	NA	CASSQEWGANEKLFF	TGTGCCAGCAGCCAAGAATGGGGGGCTAATGAAAAACTGTTTTTT
TRBV6-5	TRBJ1-2	once	NA	CASRGRVGESGYTF	TGTGCCAGCAGGGGGAGGGTGGGGGAGAGTGGCTACACCTTC
TRBV12-3/TRBV12-4	TRBJ2-7	NA	NA	CASSPGPAGEQYF	TGTGCCAGCAGTCCAGGACCGGCGGGGGAGCAGTACTTC
TRBV14	TRBJ2-5	NA	NA	CASSQGLTVGTQYF	TGTGCCAGCAGCCAAGGGTTGACAGTCGGGACCCAGTACTTC
TRBV3-1/TRBV3-2	TRBJ1-6	NA	NA	CASSQVWTGNSPLHF	TGTGCCAGCAGCCAAGTTTGGACTGGTAATTCACCCCTCCACTTT
TRBV6-6	TRBJ2-5	NA	NA	CASSPGQFQETQYF	TGTGCCAGCAGCCCAGGACAGTTCCAAGAGACCCAGTACTTC
TRBV18	TRBJ1-2	few	TRBD1	CASSTGQAYGYTF	TGTGCCAGCTCAACCGGACAGGCTTATGGCTACACCTTC
TRBV7-9	TRBJ2-1	NA	TRBD2	CASGRESYNEQFF	TGTGCCAGCGGGCGGGAGAGCTACAATGAGCAGTTCTTC
TRBV12-3/TRBV12-4	TRBJ1-4	NA	NA	CASSPGGEKLFF	TGTGCCAGCAGTCCGGGGGGGGAAAAACTGTTTTTT
TRBV3-1/TRBV3-2	TRBJ1-4	NA	NA	CASSQRASDEKLFF	TGTGCCAGCAGCCAAAGAGCATCGGATGAAAAACTGTTTTTT
TRBV12-3/TRBV12-4	TRBJ2-5	NA	TRBD1	CASARGTAETQYF	TGTGCCAGCGCCAGAGGGACAGCGGAGACCCAGTACTTC
TRBV24-1	TRBJ2-5	NA	NA	CATTPPWALPGQETQYF	TGTGCCACCACACCTCCCTGGGCCCTCCCTGGCCAAGAGACCCAGTACTTC
TRBV27	TRBJ1-2	NA	TRBD1	CASSLRGVAQGANYGYTF	TGTGCCAGCAGTTTAAGGGGGGTCGCGCAGGGGGCTAACTATGGCTACACCTTC
TRBV7-9	TRBJ2-3	NA	TRBD2	CASSQGLDTTDTQYF	TGTGCCAGCAGCCAAGGACTAGATACCACAGATACGCAGTATTTT
TRBV29-1	TRBJ1-1	NA	TRBD1	CSVQDRKNTEAFF	TGCAGCGTCCAGGACAGGAAGAACACTGAAGCTTTCTTT
TRBV6-6	TRBJ1-5	NA	NA	CATLFGGAVQPQHF	TGTGCCACCCTCTTTGGGGGGGCGGTTCAGCCCCAGCATTTT
TRBV4-1	TRBJ1-5	NA	NA	CASSQDRRGSRQPQHF	TGCGCCAGCAGCCAAGATCGGCGGGGATCGCGACAGCCCCAGCATTTT
TRBV11-3	TRBJ2-5	once	TRBD2	CASSPGTSGGGQYF	TGTGCCAGCAGCCCTGGGACTAGCGGGGGAGGGCAGTACTTC
TRBV3-1/TRBV3-2	TRBJ1-4	NA	NA	CASSLQGMGKLFF	TGTGCCAGCAGCCTGCAGGGTATGGGGAAACTGTTTTTT
TRBV2	TRBJ2-3	few	TRBD2	CASSEGLAGDTDTQYF	TGTGCCAGCAGTGAGGGGCTAGCGGGAGATACAGATACGCAGTATTTT
TRBV7-9	TRBJ2-1	NA	TRBD1	CASRGQGYNEQFF	TGTGCCAGCAGAGGACAGGGCTACAATGAGCAGTTCTTC
TRBV9	TRBJ2-2	few	TRBD1	CASSPGQGAAGELFF	TGTGCCAGCAGCCCCGGACAGGGGGCGGCCGGGGAGCTGTTTTTT
TRBV2	TRBJ1-1	NA	TRBD1	CASREDRVAEAFF	TGTGCCAGCAGAGAGGACAGGGTGGCTGAAGCTTTCTTT
TRBV24-1	TRBJ2-2	few	NA	CATSDSTVGPNTGELFF	TGTGCCACCAGTGATTCGACCGTGGGGCCGAACACCGGGGAGCTGTTTTTT
TRBV18	TRBJ2-1	NA	TRBD1	CASSGTGDGIEQFF	TGTGCCAGCTCCGGGACAGGGGACGGCATTGAGCAGTTCTTC
TRBV4-1	TRBJ2-5	NA	NA	CASSLSGSQETQYF	TGCGCCAGCAGCCTGTCAGGCAGTCAAGAGACCCAGTACTTC
TRBV27	TRBJ1-2	NA	TRBD1	CASRRQGGNYGYTF	TGTGCCAGCAGGCGACAGGGAGGTAACTATGGCTACACCTTC
TRBV7-2	TRBJ1-5	NA	NA	CASSLVGRQPQHF	TGTGCCAGCAGCTTAGTTGGGCGTCAGCCCCAGCATTTT
TRBV5-1	TRBJ1-2	NA	TRBD1	CASSLDRARHGYTF	TGCGCCAGCAGCTTAGACAGGGCTAGGCATGGCTACACCTTC